The 13 T cell receptor beta chains below were found in one sample sequenced in a study of OX40 agonist ivuxolimab in advanced cancers. Data came from immunoSEQ multiplex PCR; TCRdb stores just in-frame clones and leaves some out. The repertoire consists of 30,000 to 45,000 clones, with 80% to 90% occurring once and the leading ten covering 22%. The sequenced sample was CD4+ or CD8+ T cells sorted from blood, obtained in a trial of the OX40 agonist ivuxolimab. These TCRs come from an adult with an advanced solid tumor such as melanoma, head and neck, liver or kidney cancer.

The rearrangement joins TRBV7-8 to TRBJ1-4; possibly TRBD1 for D (6 bases). The germline V and J ends were trimmed by 1 base and 6 bases, with 12 bases remaining between them. The CDR3 is 15 residues long. Per germline, CDR1 SGHVS and CDR2 FQNEAQ. CDR3 DNA sequence: TGTGCCAGCAGCTTAGTTCTGGGGGCGTATGAAAAACTGTTTTTT. The encoded protein is CASSLVLGAYEKLFF.

V usage is TRBV5-5 and J usage is TRBJ2-3; the match to TRBD1 covers 10 bases. V was clipped by 2 bases and J by 0 bases; unmatched bases: 6. The CDR3 is 17 amino acids. Germline-derived CDR1 and CDR2 are SGHKS and YYEKEE (reference sequence). This CDR3 is CASSLIWTGGSTDTQYF. CDR3 nucleotide sequence: TGTGCCAGCAGCTTAATCTGGACAGGGGGTAGCACAGATACGCAGTATTTT.

The V call is TRBV7-2, the J call TRBJ1-2; tentatively, D is TRBD1 (5 bases). Per germline, CDR1 SGHTA and CDR2 FQGNSA. The CDR3 has 15 amino acids. The V end was cut by 5 bases, the J end by 4 bases, with 17 bases between. The CDR3 sequence is CASSISGAGSYGYTF. In DNA, the CDR3 is TGTGCCAGCAGCATTAGCGGGGCGGGGAGCTATGGCTACACCTTC.

V usage is TRBV19 and J usage is TRBJ1-2; TRBD1 matches at 8 bases. The CDR3 covers 13 residues. Germline CDR1 and CDR2: LNHDA and SQIVND (reference sequence). Unmatched junction bases numbered 7, after V lost 5 bases and J lost 8 bases. For the CDR3, the DNA is TGTGCCAGTAGTGCGGGACAGGTGTACGGCTACACCTTC. Protein: CASSAGQVYGYTF.

The chain employs TRBV4-2 and TRBJ2-1, with D maybe TRBD1 (6 bases). V lost 0 bases, J lost 6 bases, and 9 bases lay in between. Per the germline V gene, CDR1 is LGHNA and CDR2 is YNFKEQ. The length of the CDR3 is 14 residues. The CDR3 loop reads CASSQDPDSNEQFF. In DNA, the CDR3 is TGTGCCAGCAGCCAAGATCCGGACAGCAATGAGCAGTTCTTC.

The V call is TRBV5-8, the J call TRBJ1-1; no clear D. This CDR3 contains 12 residues. Trimming removed 2 bases at V and 2 bases at J, with 4 bases between. Germline V lookup: CDR1 SGHTS, CDR2 YDEGEE. The CDR3 here is CASSFYNTEAFF. The CDR3 bases are TGTGCCAGCAGCTTCTACAACACTGAAGCTTTCTTT.

The chain employs TRBV14 and TRBJ2-1; D gene uncertain. The CDR3 has 15 amino acids. The germline V gene has CDR1 SGHDN and CDR2 FVKESK. Trimming shortened V by 4 bases and J by 3 bases, and 13 bases separated the two germline ends. CDR3 nucleotides: TGTGCCAGCAGCCCCCAAGGGATTAACTACAATGAGCAGTTCTTC. Translating it yields CASSPQGINYNEQFF.

The chain employs TRBV5-6 and TRBJ2-3; D is unresolved. This CDR3 comprises 14 residues. Trimming took 2 bases from V and 0 from J, leaving 7 bases between them. Germline V lookup: CDR1 SGHDT, CDR2 YYEEEE. The CDR3 DNA sequence: TGTGCCAGCAGCTTACGCAGTAGCACAGATACGCAGTATTTT. It codes for CASSLRSSTDTQYF.

The chain recombines TRBV28 with TRBJ2-2; 13 positions agree with TRBD2. CDR3 size: 16 residues. Germline-derived CDR1 and CDR2 are MDHEN and SYDVKM. The V segment lost 5 bases and the J segment 4 bases; nucleotides outside the gene matches: 4. This CDR3 is CASSLRTSGGTGELFF. CDR3 nucleotides: TGTGCCAGCAGTCTCCGGACTAGCGGGGGCACCGGGGAGCTGTTTTTT.

The V and J genes are TRBV6-6 and TRBJ1-4; 7 bases agree with TRBD1. J lost 0 bases, V lost 8 bases, and 9 bases had no gene match. CDR3 length: 16 amino acids. Germline loops: CDR1 MNHNY, CDR2 SVGAGI (reference sequence). Here the CDR3 DNA reads TGTGCCAGCGCGACAGGGACCCGAACAACTAATGAAAAACTGTTTTTT. This translates into CASATGTRTTNEKLFF.

CDR3 sequence: CAISESPGRDGYTF. The CDR3 nucleotides are TGTGCCATCAGTGAATCTCCAGGGAGAGATGGCTACACCTTC. This rearrangement joins TRBV10-3 to TRBJ1-2; D is possibly TRBD1 (5 bases). The germline V gene has CDR1 ENHRY and CDR2 SYGVKD. V dropped 3 bases and J dropped 6 bases, with 14 bases sitting between them. The CDR3 runs to 14 residues.

The J gene is TRBJ2-2, the V gene TRBV7-2; 7 bases are a match to TRBD1. The germline gives CDR1 SGHTA, CDR2 FQGNSA. This CDR3 is 16 amino acids long. V lost 2 bases, J lost 7 bases, and 10 bases stayed unmatched. The CDR3 sequence is CASSLSTGVKSGELFF. The CDR3 bases are TGTGCCAGCAGCTTAAGTACAGGGGTAAAAAGCGGGGAGCTGTTTTTT.

In DNA, the CDR3 is TGTGCCAGCAGTGGTTCGGCAGATACGCAGTATTTT. Its translation: CASSGSADTQYF. J is TRBJ2-3 and V is TRBV2; D is ambiguous. The CDR3 has 12 residues. Trimming stripped 4 bases from V and 4 bases from J, with 6 bases between. Looked up from germline, CDR1 is SNHLY and CDR2 is FYNNEI.